Listed here are 18 T cell receptor beta chains from one sample, sequenced in a study of shared clonotypes between healthy human individuals. Here immunoSEQ multiplex PCR was the method, and the copy in TCRdb shows in-frame clones only, minus some. The table lists 550,000 to 700,000 clones, around four fifths of them singletons. Sequences were obtained from memory CD4+ T cells sorted from blood. Documented subset: CD45RA-negative fraction. Receptors were obtained from a woman younger than 45 in good health.

The CDR3 region is CASSFQGVNGYTF. The CDR3 DNA reads TGTGCCAGCAGTTTCCAGGGGGTAAATGGCTACACCTTC. This rearrangement joins TRBV28 to TRBJ1-2; TRBD1 matches at 7 bases. Germline CDR1 reads MDHEN; CDR2 reads SYDVKM. This CDR3 spans 13 amino acids. J was trimmed by 6 bases and V by 3 bases; bases with no gene match: 4.

The rearrangement uses TRBV5-1 and TRBJ2-1, with D unclear. The germline V gene has CDR1 SGHRS and CDR2 YFSETQ. Trimming took off 4 bases at V and 6 bases at J, with 17 bases between the two ends. The CDR3 is made up of 15 amino acids. The CDR3: CASSTLGPRINEQFF. The CDR3 DNA reads as TGCGCCAGCAGCACACTGGGCCCCAGGATCAATGAGCAGTTCTTC.

This chain links TRBV25-1 with TRBJ2-7; D call uncertain. The germline CDR1 and CDR2 sequences are MGHDK and SYGVNS. The CDR3 totals 15 residues. Trimming stripped 3 bases from V and 4 bases from J, with 16 bases between. This CDR3 reads CASSDSQDGRYEQYF. The CDR3 DNA reads TGTGCCAGCAGTGACTCCCAGGACGGACGTTACGAGCAGTACTTC.

The chain recombines TRBV27 with TRBJ2-7; no firm D call. The CDR3 has 13 residues. Germline-derived CDR1 and CDR2 are MNHEY and SMNVEV (reference sequence). Trimming cost V 2 bases and J 2 bases, with 7 bases left between them. CDR3 DNA: TGTGCCAGCAGTTTAAGTCGGCCCTACGAGCAGTACTTC. The encoded protein is CASSLSRPYEQYF.

The chain is built from TRBV11-2 and TRBJ1-2; tentatively, D is TRBD1 (5 bases). The CDR3 extends over 17 amino acids. Germline V gives CDR1 SGHAT, CDR2 FQNNGV. Trimming pared 3 bases from V and 2 bases from J, leaving 19 bases between. This CDR3 reads CASSLGIGTEGNYGYTF. CDR3 nucleotides: TGTGCCAGCAGCTTGGGGATAGGGACGGAGGGAAACTATGGCTACACCTTC.

The V and J genes are TRBV2 and TRBJ1-5; D gene ambiguous. Germline V lookup: CDR1 SNHLY, CDR2 FYNNEI. The CDR3 consists of 15 residues. Trimming stripped 4 bases from V and 2 bases from J, with 12 bases between. The CDR3 DNA reads as TGTGCCAGCAGTGGTTCAGCTGGGGGCAATCAGCCCCAGCATTTT. Its translation: CASSGSAGGNQPQHF.

The gene calls are TRBV5-1 and TRBJ1-4; the D gene is possibly TRBD1 (5 bases). Germline V lookup: CDR1 SGHRS, CDR2 YFSETQ. The CDR3 has 14 amino acids. Trimming shortened V by 0 bases and J by 7 bases, and 10 bases separated the two germline ends. In nucleotides, the CDR3 is TGCGCCAGCAGCTTGGACAGGCCCTTTGAAAAACTGTTTTTT. Translation gives CASSLDRPFEKLFF.

The chain joins TRBV2 to TRBJ1-1, with D unresolved. The ends were cut back, 8 bases at V and 4 bases at J, with 14 bases in the middle. CDR3 size: 13 residues. Germline CDR1 SNHLY, CDR2 FYNNEI. CDR3 sequence reads: CASLYIMGTEAFF. The CDR3 DNA sequence: TGTGCCAGCCTCTACATTATGGGCACTGAAGCTTTCTTT.

This chain links TRBV27 with TRBJ2-2; D gene unclear. The germline V gene encodes CDR1 MNHEY and CDR2 SMNVEV (reference sequence). This CDR3 has 13 amino acids. V lost 6 bases and J lost 3, with 8 bases in between. The DNA for the CDR3 is TGTGCCAGCAGCCGTCTCGACACCGGGGAGCTGTTTTTT. This sequence encodes CASSRLDTGELFF.

The genes are TRBV6-6 and TRBJ1-2; 11 bases agree with TRBD1. Germline assignment: CDR1 MNHNY and CDR2 SVGAGI (reference sequence). The length of the CDR3 is 15 residues. Trimming cost V 5 bases and J 1 base; bases outside gene matches: 3. The CDR3 sequence is CASSKGTGGNYGYTF. CDR3 DNA sequence: TGTGCCAGCAGTAAGGGGACAGGGGGTAACTATGGCTACACCTTC.

This clone was seen a handful of times. The genes are TRBV30 and TRBJ1-3, with 9 bases fitting TRBD1. V shed 3 bases and J 0 bases; nucleotides not matched to a gene: 0. The germline gives CDR1 GTSNPN, CDR2 SVGIG (reference sequence). The length of the CDR3 is 14 residues. CDR3 in DNA: TGTGCCTGGAGGACAGGGGGCTCTGGAAACACCATATATTTT. The encoded protein is CAWRTGGSGNTIYF.

In this sample, this clone turned up a few times. The gene calls are TRBV5-1 and TRBJ1-5; unclear D gene. The CDR3 totals 16 residues. Per the germline V gene, CDR1 is SGHRS and CDR2 is YFSETQ. V lost 0 bases to trimming and J lost 6 bases, with 16 bases between them. DNA for the CDR3: TGCGCCAGCAGCTTGGGACCGACAAAGGACGGTCAGCCCCAGCATTTT. Translation: CASSLGPTKDGQPQHF.

The chain recombines TRBV5-1 with TRBJ2-2; D is tentatively TRBD1 or TRBD2 (5 bases each). The CDR3 is made up of 15 amino acids. V was clipped by 5 bases and J by 4 bases, with 15 bases between them. CDR1 is SGHRS and CDR2 is YFSETQ in the germline V gene. The CDR3 reads CASRAGTAVTGELFF. DNA of the CDR3: TGCGCCAGCAGAGCCGGGACCGCAGTCACCGGGGAGCTGTTTTTT.

V is TRBV5-1 and J is TRBJ2-7; 8 bases agree with TRBD1. The CDR3 spans 15 residues. The germline V gene has CDR1 SGHRS and CDR2 YFSETQ. The junction had 8 bases not matched to a gene; V was cut back by 5 bases and J by 1 base. The CDR3 coding sequence is TGCGCCAGCAGGAGACAGGGGACCCCTTCCTACGAGCAGTACTTC. Translated: CASRRQGTPSYEQYF.

The genes are TRBV6-1 and TRBJ2-7, with a possible D match to TRBD2 (5 bases). CDR3 length equals 12 residues. The V and J ends lost 8 bases and 6 bases respectively, with 14 bases between them. Germline CDR1 is MNHNS and CDR2 is SASEGT. The CDR3 reads CASGPSSGEQYF. CDR3 coding DNA: TGTGCCAGCGGGCCTAGCAGTGGCGAGCAGTACTTC.

The chain recombines TRBV25-1 with TRBJ1-4; TRBD1 might be the D (5 bases). The V end was cut by 5 bases, the J end by 8 bases, with 18 bases between. CDR1 is MGHDK, CDR2 SYGVNS, per germline. CDR3 size: 15 residues. The CDR3 spells CASSQGLQMGEKLFF. The CDR3 DNA reads TGTGCCAGCAGTCAGGGACTACAAATGGGGGAAAAACTGTTTTTT.

This chain connects TRBV2 to TRBJ2-3; the D gene is possibly TRBD2 (7 bases). The germline V gene has CDR1 SNHLY and CDR2 FYNNEI. V gave up 8 bases and J gave up 3 bases, with 15 bases separating them. CDR3 length: 14 amino acids. Written as DNA, the CDR3 is TGTGCCAGCTGCGGGGGCGGGGAAACAGATACGCAGTATTTT. Protein: CASCGGGETDTQYF.

This clone was detected many times. V gene TRBV18 combines with J gene TRBJ2-7; D is possibly TRBD2 (7 bases). The CDR3 length is 15 residues. With 5 bases removed from V and 3 bases from J, the gap between germline ends came to 17 bases. CDR1 and CDR2 from the germline V gene are KGHSH and LQKENI. This chain's CDR3 is CASSGGGVGIYEQYF. The CDR3 DNA reads TGTGCCAGCTCAGGAGGGGGGGTAGGAATCTACGAGCAGTACTTC.